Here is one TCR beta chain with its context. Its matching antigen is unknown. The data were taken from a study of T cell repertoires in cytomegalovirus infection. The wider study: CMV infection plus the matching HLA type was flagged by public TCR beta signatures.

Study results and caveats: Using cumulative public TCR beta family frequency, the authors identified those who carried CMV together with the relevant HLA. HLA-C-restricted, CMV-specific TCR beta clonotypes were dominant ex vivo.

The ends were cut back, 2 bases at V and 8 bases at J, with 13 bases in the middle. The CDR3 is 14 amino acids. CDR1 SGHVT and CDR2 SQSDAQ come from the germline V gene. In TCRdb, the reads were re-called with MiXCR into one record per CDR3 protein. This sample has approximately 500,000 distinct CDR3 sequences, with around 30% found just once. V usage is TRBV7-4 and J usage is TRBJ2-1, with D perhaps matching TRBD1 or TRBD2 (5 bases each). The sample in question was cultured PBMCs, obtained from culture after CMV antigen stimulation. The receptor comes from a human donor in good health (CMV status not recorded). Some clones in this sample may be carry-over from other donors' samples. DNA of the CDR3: TGTGCCAGCAGCTTATGGGACCTCTTAGATGAGCAGTTCTTC. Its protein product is CASSLWDLLDEQFF.